The clone carrying this T cell receptor beta chain is labeled as medium-sized. What it binds is not known. J gave up 7 bases and V 7 bases, and 6 bases lay outside the gene matches. The germline V gene encodes CDR1 SNHLY and CDR2 FYNNEI. This CDR3 comprises 14 residues. Cultured CD4+ T cell DNA underwent sequencing with the Oncomine TCR Beta short-read assay. TCRdb re-analysed the PCR reads in MiXCR, keeping a single row per CDR3 protein. The profile shows around 14,000 distinct CDR3 sequences, just under 30% of them singletons. The source of the sample is a study of vaccination and CD4 T cells after COVID-19. Findings and caveats of the study: Convalescent patients saw a median approximately 90% of their reactive clones show up only after vaccination.

Indicated treatment: approximately nine-day PBMC culture with coronavirus spike peptide pools or control peptides (ViraFEST assay). This receptor was obtained from a human donor who received a COVID-19 vaccine. The sequencing here drew on CD4+ T cells from blood, cultured in vitro, taken before SARS-CoV-2 vaccination. The V gene is TRBV2, the J gene TRBJ2-2; TRBD2 matches at 10 bases. CDR3 DNA: TGTGCCAGCACTCTAGCGGGGGAAATCGGGGAGCTGTTTTTT. It codes for CASTLAGEIGELFF.